This TCR beta chain was recorded in a study of early T cells in non-severe SARS-CoV-2 infection. Study as a whole: With bulk RNA from unsorted whole blood as input, sequencing yielded unpaired chains. Findings of the study overall: Private and CD4 specificities were missed by VDJdb matching, which favored anti-spike CD8 responses.

With regard to this clonotype: Its antigen remains unidentified.

Molecules of cDNA were individually given unique molecular identifiers that were attached to them. TCRdb re-called the 5' RACE reads through MiXCR, storing one row per CDR3 protein. The sample holds fewer than 55,000 distinct CDR3 sequences, roughly 9.6% seen once. Germline V gives CDR1 MDHEN, CDR2 SYDVKM. CDR3 length: 9 amino acids. Sample: whole blood. The gene calls are TRBV28 and TRBJ2-7; D unresolved. The sequence was obtained from an adult who was a healthcare worker with PCR-confirmed SARS-CoV-2 infection or an uninfected control (not recorded which). The CDR3 loop is CVKPYEQYF. The CDR3 bases are TGTGTCAAACCCTACGAGCAGTACTTC. Combining the CDR3 with reference TRBV28 and TRBJ2-7 gives the whole variable domain DVKVTQSSRYLVKRTGEKVFLECVQDMDHENMFWYRQDPGLGLRLIYFSYDVKMKEKGDIPEGYSVSREKKERFSLILESASTNQTSMYLCVKPYEQYFGPGTRLTVT.